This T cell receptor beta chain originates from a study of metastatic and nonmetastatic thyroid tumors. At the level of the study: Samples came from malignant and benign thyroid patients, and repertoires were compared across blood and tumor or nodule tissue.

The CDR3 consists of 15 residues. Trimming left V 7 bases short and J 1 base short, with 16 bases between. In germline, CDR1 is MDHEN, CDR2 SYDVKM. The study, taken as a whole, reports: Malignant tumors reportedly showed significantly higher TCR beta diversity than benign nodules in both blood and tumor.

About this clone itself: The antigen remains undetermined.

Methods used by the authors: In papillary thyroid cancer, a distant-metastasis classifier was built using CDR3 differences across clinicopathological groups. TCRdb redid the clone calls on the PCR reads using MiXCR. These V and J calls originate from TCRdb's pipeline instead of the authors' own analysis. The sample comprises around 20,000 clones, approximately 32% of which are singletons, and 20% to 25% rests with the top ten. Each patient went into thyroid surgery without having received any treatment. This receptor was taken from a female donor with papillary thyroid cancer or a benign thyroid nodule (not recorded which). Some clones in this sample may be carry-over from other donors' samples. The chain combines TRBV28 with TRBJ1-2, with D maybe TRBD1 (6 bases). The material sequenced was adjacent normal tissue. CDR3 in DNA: TGTGCCAGCATACCAGAGCACAGGGATAACTATGGCTACACCTTC. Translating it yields CASIPEHRDNYGYTF.